The 13 T cell receptor beta chains presented below share a single source sample, sequenced in a study of response to subunit inactivated influenza vaccine. TCRdb called the RT-PCR reads again in MiXCR, with one record for every CDR3 protein. Among approximately 490,000 distinct CDR3 sequences listed, about 7.2% were seen once. Sequencing used PBMCs from blood, obtained roughly 24 months after vaccination. These receptor sequences come from a man between 50 and 69 years old who received an inactivated influenza vaccine.

This clonotype was observed a few times. The CDR3 coding sequence is TGTGCCAGCACCACCCGGGGGGTGACCACCGGGGAGCTGTTTTTT. It codes for CASTTRGVTTGELFF. V usage is TRBV7-2 and J usage is TRBJ2-2; 7 nucleotides agree with TRBD2. This CDR3 region has 15 residues. With V trimmed by 7 bases and J by 4 bases, 9 bases remained unmatched. Germline V gene lookup returns CDR1 SGHTA and CDR2 FQGNSA.

This clonotype came up many times. V and J are TRBV20-1 and TRBJ2-1; D unclear. Germline V gene lookup returns CDR1 DFQATT and CDR2 SNEGSKA (reference sequence). Trimming cost V 1 base and J 0 bases, with 13 bases left between them. This CDR3 contains 16 residues. This CDR3 reads CSARVIGLSSYNEQFF. As DNA, the CDR3 is TGCAGTGCTAGAGTAATAGGGCTAAGCTCCTACAATGAGCAGTTCTTC.

This clonotype was counted ten times or more. The chain carries TRBV20-1 and TRBJ2-3; D is unresolved. This CDR3 region has 14 residues. V lost 6 bases and J lost 2, with 15 bases in between. In germline, CDR1 is DFQATT, CDR2 SNEGSKA (reference sequence). The CDR3 region is CSADARVYTDTQYF. DNA of the CDR3: TGCAGTGCGGATGCTAGAGTTTACACAGATACGCAGTATTTT.

This clonotype was seen repeatedly, ten times or more. The V gene is TRBV11-2, the J gene TRBJ1-6; weak D call: TRBD1 (5 bases). The CDR3 is 18 amino acids. The germline gives CDR1 SGHAT, CDR2 FQNNGV. Trimming left V 7 bases short and J 0 bases short, with 19 bases between. DNA of the CDR3: TGTGCCAGCACCCGGGAAGGGGCACTAAGCTCCTATAATTCACCCCTCCACTTT. Translation gives CASTREGALSSYNSPLHF.

The chain employs TRBV20-1 and TRBJ2-3, with D uncertain. This CDR3 region has 13 residues. V dropped 3 bases and J dropped 5 bases, with 12 bases sitting between them. The germline V gene has CDR1 DFQATT and CDR2 SNEGSKA (reference sequence). The CDR3 sequence is CSASRSGGDTQYF. In nucleotides, the CDR3 is TGCAGTGCTAGCCGGTCTGGTGGAGATACGCAGTATTTT.

The chain couples TRBV20-1 to TRBJ2-2; D is undetermined. CDR3 length equals 13 residues. CDR1 and CDR2 (germline): DFQATT, SNEGSKA (reference sequence). Trimming stripped 3 bases from V and 4 bases from J, with 9 bases between. The DNA of the CDR3 is TGCAGTGCTAGTTTTAGGACCACCGGGGAGCTGTTTTTT. This translates into CSASFRTTGELFF.

The sample holds many counts of this clonotype. The chain combines TRBV20-1 with TRBJ1-5; the match to TRBD1 covers 7 bases. The trim removed 6 bases at V and 7 bases at J, leaving 6 bases unmatched. CDR1 is DFQATT and CDR2 is SNEGSKA in the germline V gene (reference sequence). This CDR3 has 12 amino acids. The CDR3 sequence: CSARDRGQPQHF. The DNA of the CDR3 is TGCAGTGCAAGGGACAGAGGGCAGCCCCAGCATTTT.

The chain couples TRBV7-6 to TRBJ1-5; D remains ambiguous. The CDR3 has 11 residues. Trimming removed 7 bases at V and 5 bases at J, with 6 bases between. CDR1 and CDR2 from the germline V gene are SGHVS and FNYEAQ. The CDR3 DNA reads TGTGCCAGCACCCCTGATCAGCCCCAGCATTTT. It yields the protein CASTPDQPQHF.

The chain uses TRBV29-1 and TRBJ2-3, with D perhaps assigned TRBD1 or TRBD2 (6 bases each). Germline loops: CDR1 SQVTM, CDR2 ANQGSEA. V was trimmed by 7 bases and J by 1 base, leaving 18 bases between them. CDR3 length: 15 residues. CDR3 sequence (DNA): TGCAGCGCAACCGGGGGCTCGGGCGGCACAGATACGCAGTATTTT. Protein sequence: CSATGGSGGTDTQYF.

This sequence joins TRBV5-1 and TRBJ2-7, with a weak D call TRBD2 (5 bases). Germline loops: CDR1 SGHRS, CDR2 YFSETQ. The CDR3 sequence is 17 residues long. Trimming took 0 bases from V and 2 from J, leaving 18 bases between them. In DNA, the CDR3 is TGCGCCAGCAGCTTGGGGAGTACTAGAAAGACCCCCTACGAGCAGTACTTC. It specifies CASSLGSTRKTPYEQYF.

This clonotype has only a few counts. The rearrangement links TRBV29-1 to TRBJ2-5; TRBD2 agrees at 13 bases. From germline, CDR1 is SQVTM and CDR2 ANQGSEA. The CDR3 extends over 15 amino acids. With 6 bases clipped from V and 4 bases from J, the junction kept 8 bases outside the gene matches. The CDR3 coding sequence is TGCAGCGTCCCGGGACTAGCGGGATTGATAGAGACCCAGTACTTC. It encodes CSVPGLAGLIETQYF.

This clonotype has only a few counts. The chain employs TRBV11-2 and TRBJ2-7; TRBD2 is a possible D gene (5 bases). V was cut by 0 bases and J by 7 bases, with 13 bases left in between. The CDR3 extends over 14 amino acids. Germline CDR1 reads SGHAT; CDR2 reads FQNNGV. The CDR3 protein is CASSLDRGADEQYF. CDR3 bases: TGTGCCAGCAGCTTAGATCGGGGAGCGGATGAGCAGTACTTC.

The chain combines TRBV20-1 with TRBJ2-7, with 7 bases fitting TRBD2. This CDR3 contains 13 residues. Germline values: CDR1 DFQATT, CDR2 SNEGSKA (reference sequence). The V segment lost 6 bases and the J segment 3 bases; nucleotides outside the gene matches: 8. CDR3 loop: CSATTGTNYEQYF. CDR3 bases: TGCAGTGCCACTACCGGGACTAACTACGAGCAGTACTTC.